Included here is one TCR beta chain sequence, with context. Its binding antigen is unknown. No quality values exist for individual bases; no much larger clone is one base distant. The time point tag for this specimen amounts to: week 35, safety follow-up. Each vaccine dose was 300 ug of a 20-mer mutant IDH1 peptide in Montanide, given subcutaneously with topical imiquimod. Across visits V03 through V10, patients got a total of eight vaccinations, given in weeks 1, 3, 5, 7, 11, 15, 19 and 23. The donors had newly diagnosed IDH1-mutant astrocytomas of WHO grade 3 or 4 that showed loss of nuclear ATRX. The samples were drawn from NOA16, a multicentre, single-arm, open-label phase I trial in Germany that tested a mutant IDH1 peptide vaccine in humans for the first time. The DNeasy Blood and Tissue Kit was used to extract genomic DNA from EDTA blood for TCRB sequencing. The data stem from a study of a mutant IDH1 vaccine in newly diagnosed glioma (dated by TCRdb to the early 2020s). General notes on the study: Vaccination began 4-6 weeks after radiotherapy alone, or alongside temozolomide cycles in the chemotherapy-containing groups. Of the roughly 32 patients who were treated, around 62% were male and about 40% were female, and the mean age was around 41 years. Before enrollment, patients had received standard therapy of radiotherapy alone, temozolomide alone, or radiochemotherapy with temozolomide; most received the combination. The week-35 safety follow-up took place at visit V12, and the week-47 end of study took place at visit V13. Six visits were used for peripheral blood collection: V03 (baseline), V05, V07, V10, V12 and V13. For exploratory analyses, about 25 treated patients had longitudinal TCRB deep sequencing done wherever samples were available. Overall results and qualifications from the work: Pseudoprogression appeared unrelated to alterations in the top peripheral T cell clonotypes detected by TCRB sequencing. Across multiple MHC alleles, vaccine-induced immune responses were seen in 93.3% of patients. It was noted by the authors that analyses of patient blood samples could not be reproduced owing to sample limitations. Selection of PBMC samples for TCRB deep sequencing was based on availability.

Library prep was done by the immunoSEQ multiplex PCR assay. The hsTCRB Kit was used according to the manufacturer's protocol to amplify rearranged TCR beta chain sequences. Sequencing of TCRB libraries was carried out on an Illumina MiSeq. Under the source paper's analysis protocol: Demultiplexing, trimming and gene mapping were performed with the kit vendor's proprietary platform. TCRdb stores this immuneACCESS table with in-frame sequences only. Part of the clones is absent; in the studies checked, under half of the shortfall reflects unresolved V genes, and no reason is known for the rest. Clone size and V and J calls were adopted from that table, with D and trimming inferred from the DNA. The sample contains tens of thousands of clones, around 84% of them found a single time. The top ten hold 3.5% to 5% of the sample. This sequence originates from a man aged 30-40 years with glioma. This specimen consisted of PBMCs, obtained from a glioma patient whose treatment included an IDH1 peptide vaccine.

The CDR3 here reads CASSRDSHNSPLHF. The nucleotide sequence is given as TGCGCCAGCAGCCGCGACAGCCATAATTCACCCCTCCACTTT. This sequence uses TRBV5-1 and TRBJ1-6; TRBD1 could be the D gene, as 5 bases match. Taken from the germline V gene, the CDR1 and CDR2 loops are SGHRS and YFSETQ. V and J are truncated by 4 bases and 5 bases respectively, leaving an intervening sequence of 10 bases. The CDR3 goes from the cysteine to the phenylalanine over 14 residues. The CDR3 DNA has 42 bases and is translated from base 1.